This T cell receptor beta chain was identified in a study of cytomegalovirus exposure and HLA in healthy donors. Study overall: A prior analysis found fewer than 120 million unique TCR beta sequences from 150 million to 200 million T cells. The early release's HLA-typed donors yielded 65 million to 85 million unique TCRs. Study-wide findings and caveats: Among the most significant clusters, several appeared linked to common viral pathogens in a later analysis. Researchers catalogued roughly 170 TCR beta chains as cytomegalovirus-associated.

The PCR ran on 60 Vbeta and 13 Jbeta primers. TCRdb's copy holds only in-frame clones and misses some; the assay was immunoSEQ multiplex PCR. Of about 140,000 clones listed, 76% were seen once; the top ten hold about 3.8%. Worth noting for this clone: The antigen is not known.

Trimming cost V 6 bases and J 1 base, with 8 bases left between them. This CDR3 spans 13 amino acids. In germline, CDR1 is MNHNS, CDR2 SASEGT. Sequences were obtained from PBMCs. The chain is built from TRBV6-1 and TRBJ2-3; D remains ambiguous. This clonotype was obtained from a man aged 18 to 30 in good health and CMV-seronegative. This CDR3 reads CASRFQGTDTQYF. The CDR3 DNA reads as TGTGCCAGCAGGTTTCAGGGCACAGATACGCAGTATTTT.